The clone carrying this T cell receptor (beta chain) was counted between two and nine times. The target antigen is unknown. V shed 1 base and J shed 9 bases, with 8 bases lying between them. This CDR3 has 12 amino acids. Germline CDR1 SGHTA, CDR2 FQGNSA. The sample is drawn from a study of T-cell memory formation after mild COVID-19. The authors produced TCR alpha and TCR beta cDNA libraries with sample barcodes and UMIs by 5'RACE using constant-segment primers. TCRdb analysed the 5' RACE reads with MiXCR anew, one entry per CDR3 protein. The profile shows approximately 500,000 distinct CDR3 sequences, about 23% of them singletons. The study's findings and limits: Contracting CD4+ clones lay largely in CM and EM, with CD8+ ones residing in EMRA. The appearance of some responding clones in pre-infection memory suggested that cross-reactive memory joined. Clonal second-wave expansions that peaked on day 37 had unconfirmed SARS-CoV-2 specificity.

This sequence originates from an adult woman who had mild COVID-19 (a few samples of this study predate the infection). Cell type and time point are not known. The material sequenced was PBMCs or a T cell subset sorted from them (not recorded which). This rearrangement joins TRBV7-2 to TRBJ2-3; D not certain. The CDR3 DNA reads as TGTGCCAGCAGCTTAGAGGGAACCACGCAGTATTTT. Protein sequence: CASSLEGTTQYF.